One sample yielded the 19 T cell receptor beta chains listed below, sequenced in a study of shared clonotypes between healthy human individuals. Produced via immunoSEQ multiplex PCR; TCRdb's table is partial and in-frame only. This sample yields 2 million to 2.5 million clones, of which 90% to 95% are seen a single time; about 0.37% belongs to the top ten. The sequencing input was naive CD4+ T cells from PBMCs. Specified subset: CD45RA+ positively selected. These receptors were taken from a man aged 18 to 29 in good health. Some clones in this sample may be carry-over from other donors' samples.

The chain is built from TRBV7-9 and TRBJ1-2; tentatively, D is TRBD1 (6 bases). The CDR3 extends over 13 amino acids. Germline V lookup: CDR1 SEHNR, CDR2 FQNEAQ (reference sequence). V lost 6 bases and J 1 base, leaving 9 bases between the germline ends. The DNA for the CDR3 is TGTGCCAGCAGTTACAGGGATAACTATGGCTACACCTTC. Its protein product is CASSYRDNYGYTF.

This clone turned up a few times. The chain uses TRBV5-4 and TRBJ1-1; no definite D call. The CDR3 contains 14 residues. CDR1 is SGHNT and CDR2 is YYREEE in the germline V gene (reference sequence). V gave up 4 bases and J gave up 3 bases, with 13 bases separating them. CDR3 in DNA: TGTGCCAGCAGCGTCGGCCCTGGGGACACTGAAGCTTTCTTT. This translates into CASSVGPGDTEAFF.

This sequence joins TRBV29-1 and TRBJ1-4; D perhaps matches TRBD1 (6 bases). The V gene's germline CDR1 is SQVTM and CDR2 ANQGSEA. The CDR3 consists of 11 residues. The V and J ends lost 3 bases and 8 bases respectively, with 7 bases between them. As DNA, the CDR3 is TGCAGCGTTGACCAGGGGGAAAAACTGTTTTTT. It is translated as CSVDQGEKLFF.

This chain uses TRBV2 with TRBJ2-2; D may correspond to TRBD1 or TRBD2 (5 bases each). This CDR3 has 15 amino acids. CDR1 and CDR2 from the germline V gene are SNHLY and FYNNEI. Trimming took off 6 bases at V and 5 bases at J, with 16 bases between the two ends. CDR3 loop: CASSGTGTRTGELFF. Here the CDR3 DNA reads TGTGCCAGCAGCGGTACCGGGACCCGGACCGGGGAGCTGTTTTTT.

This clone was counted once. The chain carries TRBV9 and TRBJ2-3, with TRBD2 matching 7 bases. The CDR3 spans 15 residues. Unmatched junction bases numbered 3, after V lost 0 bases and J lost 2 bases. Germline V gene data show CDR1 as SGDLS and CDR2 as YYNGEE. The CDR3 spells CASSVVAGDTDTQYF. The CDR3, as DNA: TGTGCCAGCAGCGTAGTCGCGGGGGACACAGATACGCAGTATTTT.

This chain uses TRBV4-1 with TRBJ2-3, with TRBD2 matching 7 bases. CDR3 length: 14 amino acids. With V trimmed by 6 bases and J by 4 bases, 7 bases remained unmatched. Germline values: CDR1 MGHRA, CDR2 YSYEKL. CDR3 bases: TGCGCCAGCAGGACTAGCAGGTCAGCAGATACGCAGTATTTT. Translated, it gives CASRTSRSADTQYF.

The rearrangement uses TRBV7-2 and TRBJ1-5; the D is unclear. The germline gives CDR1 SGHTA, CDR2 FQGNSA. Trimming shortened V by 5 bases and J by 4 bases, and 9 bases separated the two germline ends. This CDR3 has 13 amino acids. Here the CDR3 DNA reads TGTGCCAGCAGCGCGACGGGGAATCAGCCCCAGCATTTT. Encoded protein: CASSATGNQPQHF.

The chain combines TRBV5-1 with TRBJ2-7, with TRBD2 matching 9 bases. This CDR3 has 15 residues. Germline V gene sequence: CDR1 SGHRS, CDR2 YFSETQ. With V trimmed by 2 bases and J by 4 bases, 7 bases remained unmatched. The DNA for the CDR3 is TGCGCCAGCAGCTTCTTAGCGGGGGTTGAATACGAGCAGTACTTC. Translated: CASSFLAGVEYEQYF.

The V and J genes are TRBV5-1 and TRBJ2-7; D remains unclear. V gave up 0 bases and J gave up 6 bases, with 13 bases separating them. The CDR3 has 14 residues. CDR1 is SGHRS and CDR2 is YFSETQ in the germline V gene. CDR3 amino acids: CASSLGTDIGEQYF. The CDR3 DNA is TGCGCCAGCAGCTTGGGTACTGATATAGGCGAGCAGTACTTC. The full variable domain, in which reference TRBV5-1 and TRBJ2-7 provide the parts outside the CDR3, is KAGVTQTPRYLIKTRGQQVTLSCSPISGHRSVSWYQQTPGQGLQFLFEYFSETQRNKGNFPGRFSGRQFSNSRSEMNVSTLELGDSALYLCASSLGTDIGEQYFGPGTRLTVT.

V is TRBV10-2 and J is TRBJ1-2; tentative D call: TRBD1 (6 bases). The CDR3 extends over 14 amino acids. Deletions cut 4 bases from V and 2 bases from J, with 11 bases between. Looked up from germline, CDR1 is WSHSY and CDR2 is SAAADI. The CDR3 DNA follows: TGCGCCAGCAGTGTGGGGGGGGCCAACTATGGCTACACCTTC. Its protein product is CASSVGGANYGYTF.

This clone was seen a handful of times. The CDR3 nucleotides read TGTGCCAGCAGCAAGGGTCCGTATGGCTACACCTTC. Protein product: CASSKGPYGYTF. The V call is TRBV7-8, the J call TRBJ1-2; D remains unclear. The length of the CDR3 is 12 residues. CDR1 is SGHVS, CDR2 FQNEAQ, per germline. Trimming stripped 5 bases from V and 5 bases from J, with 9 bases between.

This rearrangement joins TRBV5-1 to TRBJ2-4; D is unclear. Trimming cost V 4 bases and J 6 bases, with 14 bases left between them. Germline CDR1 SGHRS, CDR2 YFSETQ. There are 14 residues in the CDR3. The CDR3 region is CASSPPASGNIQYF. The DNA of the CDR3 is TGCGCCAGCAGCCCCCCCGCCTCGGGAAACATTCAGTACTTC.

The rearrangement joins TRBV18 to TRBJ2-5, with D perhaps matching TRBD1 or TRBD2 (6 bases each). Trimming stripped 3 bases from V and 2 bases from J, with 13 bases between. CDR1 KGHSH and CDR2 LQKENI come from the germline V gene. The CDR3 is made up of 15 amino acids. The CDR3 sequence is CASSPRGTPQETQYF. DNA for the CDR3: TGTGCCAGCTCACCCCGGGGGACACCTCAAGAGACCCAGTACTTC.

The J gene is TRBJ2-7, the V gene TRBV19, with TRBD1 identical over 7 bases. The CDR3 totals 15 residues. Germline loops: CDR1 LNHDA, CDR2 SQIVND (reference sequence). Losses at the gene ends were 8 bases for V and 1 base for J; bases not matched to a gene: 11. This CDR3 reads CASREFGQVSYEQYF. The CDR3 DNA sequence: TGTGCCAGTCGCGAATTCGGACAGGTGTCCTACGAGCAGTACTTC.

V gene TRBV11-2 combines with J gene TRBJ2-3; D might be TRBD1 or TRBD2, each matching 6 bases. The V end lost 6 bases, the J end lost 6 bases, and 13 bases lay between the germline ends. Per the germline V gene, CDR1 is SGHAT and CDR2 is FQNNGV. This CDR3 is built from 13 residues. CDR3 bases: TGTGCCAGCAGGAGCAACGGGGGCGATACGCAGTATTTT. It codes for CASRSNGGDTQYF.

The chain couples TRBV18 to TRBJ1-5; D unresolved. In germline, CDR1 is KGHSH, CDR2 LQKENI. The CDR3 consists of 15 residues. V lost 3 bases to trimming and J lost 3 bases, with 12 bases between them. DNA for the CDR3: TGTGCCAGCTCACCTTTCGGGAGCTTCAATCAGCCCCAGCATTTT. As protein: CASSPFGSFNQPQHF.

This clone was recorded once. The chain carries TRBV27 and TRBJ1-2; TRBD1 might be the D (5 bases). This CDR3 is 13 amino acids long. The germline V and J ends were trimmed by 4 bases and 5 bases, with 11 bases remaining between them. CDR1 is MNHEY, CDR2 SMNVEV, per germline (reference sequence). CDR3: CASSYQGWYGYTF. The CDR3 coding sequence is TGTGCCAGCAGTTATCAGGGTTGGTATGGCTACACCTTC.

The chain recombines TRBV27 with TRBJ2-7; possible D gene TRBD1, 5 bases. The V gene's germline CDR1 is MNHEY and CDR2 SMNVEV (reference sequence). This CDR3 region has 14 residues. The ends were cut back, 1 base at V and 3 bases at J, with 10 bases in the middle. The DNA of the CDR3 is TGTGCCAGCAGTTTATTTGGACACATCTACGAGCAGTACTTC. Residues: CASSLFGHIYEQYF.

V is TRBV19 and J is TRBJ2-7; tentative D call: TRBD1 (6 bases). Germline V gene data show CDR1 as LNHDA and CDR2 as SQIVND (reference sequence). The CDR3 has 14 amino acids. Trimming took 6 bases from V and 2 from J, leaving 14 bases between them. The CDR3 bases are TGTGCCAGTAGCCCCCGGGACAAAACCTACGAGCAGTACTTC. It encodes CASSPRDKTYEQYF. Using reference TRBV19 and TRBJ2-7 for the parts outside the CDR3, the full variable domain is DGGITQSPKYLFRKEGQNVTLSCEQNLNHDAMYWYRQDPGQGLRLIYYSQIVNDFQKGDIAEGYSVSREKKESFPLTVTSAQKNPTAFYLCASSPRDKTYEQYFGPGTRLTVT.